The entry below describes one TCR beta chain. This sample is drawn from a study of blood T cell repertoires in COVID-19. Some clones are missing from TCRdb's copy, which holds only in-frame ones; the method was immunoSEQ multiplex PCR. This table holds 300,000 or so clones, 65% to 90% found once. V lost 0 bases to trimming and J lost 6 bases, with 13 bases between them. The CDR3 totals 15 residues. Germline V CDR1 and CDR2: SGHRS, YFSETQ. The study recruited people aged roughly 18 to 100 years across approximately 23 US areas. Sample: PBMCs or T cells enriched from blood (not recorded which). The clonotype comes from a woman in her 40s with acute COVID-19. The chain carries TRBV5-1 and TRBJ2-1, with D possibly being TRBD2 (5 bases). DNA of the CDR3: TGCGCCAGCAGCTTGGCATTAGCGATTGGCAATGAGCAGTTCTTC. Translating it yields CASSLALAIGNEQFF. The complete variable domain, with remaining parts taken from reference TRBV5-1 and TRBJ2-1, reads KAGVTQTPRYLIKTRGQQVTLSCSPISGHRSVSWYQQTPGQGLQFLFEYFSETQRNKGNFPGRFSGRQFSNSRSEMNVSTLELGDSALYLCASSLALAIGNEQFFGPGTRLTVL.